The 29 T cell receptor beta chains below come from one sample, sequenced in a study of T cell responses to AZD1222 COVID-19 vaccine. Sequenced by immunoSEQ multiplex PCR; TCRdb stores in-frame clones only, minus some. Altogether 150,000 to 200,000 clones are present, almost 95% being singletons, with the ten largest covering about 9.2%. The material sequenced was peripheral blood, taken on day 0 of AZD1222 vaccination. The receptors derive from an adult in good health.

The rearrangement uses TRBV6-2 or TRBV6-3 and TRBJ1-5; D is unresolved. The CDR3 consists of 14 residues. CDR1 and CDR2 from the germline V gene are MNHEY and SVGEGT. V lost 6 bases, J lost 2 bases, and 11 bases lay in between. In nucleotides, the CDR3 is TGTGCCAGCAGCTCTCCGCTAGGCAATCAGCCCCAGCATTTT. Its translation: CASSSPLGNQPQHF.

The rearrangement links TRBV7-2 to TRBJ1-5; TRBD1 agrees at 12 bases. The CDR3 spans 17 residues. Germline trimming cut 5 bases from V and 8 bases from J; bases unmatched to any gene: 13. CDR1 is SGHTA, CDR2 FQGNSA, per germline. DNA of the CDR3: TGTGCCAGCAGCCAGGCCGGGACAGGGGGCCCATTAAAGCCCCAGCATTTT. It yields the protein CASSQAGTGGPLKPQHF.

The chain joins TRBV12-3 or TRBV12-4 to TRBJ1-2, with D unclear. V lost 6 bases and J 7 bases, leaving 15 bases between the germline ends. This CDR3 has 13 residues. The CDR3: CASSSGGKGGYTF. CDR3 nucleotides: TGTGCCAGCAGCTCCGGAGGAAAGGGTGGCTACACCTTC.

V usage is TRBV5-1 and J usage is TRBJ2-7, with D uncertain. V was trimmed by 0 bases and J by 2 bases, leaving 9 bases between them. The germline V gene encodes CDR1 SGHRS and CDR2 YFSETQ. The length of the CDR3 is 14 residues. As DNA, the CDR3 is TGCGCCAGCAGCTTGGATGGGGAAACCTACGAGCAGTACTTC. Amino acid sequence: CASSLDGETYEQYF. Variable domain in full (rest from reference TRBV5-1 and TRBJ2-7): KAGVTQTPRYLIKTRGQQVTLSCSPISGHRSVSWYQQTPGQGLQFLFEYFSETQRNKGNFPGRFSGRQFSNSRSEMNVSTLELGDSALYLCASSLDGETYEQYFGPGTRLTVT.

The CDR3 reads CARSTFRGRRGYEQYF. The DNA for the CDR3 is TGTGCCAGAAGCACTTTCAGGGGGAGAAGAGGCTACGAGCAGTACTTC. The chain recombines TRBV7-5 with TRBJ2-7; the D call of TRBD1 is as the table states it, not checked on the DNA. TRBV7-5 is shown as a pseudogene. The length of the CDR3 is 16 residues.

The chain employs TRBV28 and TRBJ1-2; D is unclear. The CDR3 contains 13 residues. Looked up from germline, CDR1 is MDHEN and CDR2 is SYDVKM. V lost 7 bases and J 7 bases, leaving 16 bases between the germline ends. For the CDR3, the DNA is TGTGCCAGCACTCGCGGGGTGATGGTTGGCTACACCTTC. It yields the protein CASTRGVMVGYTF.

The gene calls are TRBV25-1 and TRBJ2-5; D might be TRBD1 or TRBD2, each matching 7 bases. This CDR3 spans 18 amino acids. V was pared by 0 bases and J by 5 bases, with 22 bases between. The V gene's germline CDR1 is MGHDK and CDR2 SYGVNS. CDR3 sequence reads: CASSEYGRGRLRSETQYF. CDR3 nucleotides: TGTGCCAGCAGTGAATATGGGAGGGGGCGACTCCGATCGGAGACCCAGTACTTC.

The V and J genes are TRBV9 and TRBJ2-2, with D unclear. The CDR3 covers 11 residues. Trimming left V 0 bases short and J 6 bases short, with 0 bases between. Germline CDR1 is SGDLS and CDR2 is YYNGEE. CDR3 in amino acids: CASSVAGELFF. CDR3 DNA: TGTGCCAGCAGCGTAGCCGGGGAGCTGTTTTTT. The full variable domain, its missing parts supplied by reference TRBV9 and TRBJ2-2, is DSGVTQTPKHLITATGQRVTLRCSPRSGDLSVYWYQQSLDQGLQFLIQYYNGEERAKGNILERFSAQQFPDLHSELNLSSLELGDSALYFCASSVAGELFFGEGSRLTVL.

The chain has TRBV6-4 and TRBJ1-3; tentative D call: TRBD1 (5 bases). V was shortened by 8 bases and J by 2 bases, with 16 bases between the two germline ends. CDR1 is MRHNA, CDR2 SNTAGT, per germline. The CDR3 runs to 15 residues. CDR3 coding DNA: TGTGCCAGCGGGTCCGGAGGGGAGACTGGAAACACCATATATTTT. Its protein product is CASGSGGETGNTIYF.

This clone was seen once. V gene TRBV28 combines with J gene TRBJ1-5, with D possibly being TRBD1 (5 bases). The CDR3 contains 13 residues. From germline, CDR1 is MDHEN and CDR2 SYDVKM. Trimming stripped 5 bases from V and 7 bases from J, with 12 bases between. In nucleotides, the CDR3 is TGTGCCAGCAGTGTCAGGGAATTGCAGCCCCAGCATTTT. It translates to CASSVRELQPQHF.

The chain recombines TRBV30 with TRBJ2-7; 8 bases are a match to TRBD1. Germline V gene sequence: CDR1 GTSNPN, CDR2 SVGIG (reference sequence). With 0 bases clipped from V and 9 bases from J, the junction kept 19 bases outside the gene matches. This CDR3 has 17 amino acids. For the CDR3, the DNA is TGTGCCTGGAGTGTATGGGGTAGGGCAGGGGGCCCGGTGTGGCAGTACTTC. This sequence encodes CAWSVWGRAGGPVWQYF. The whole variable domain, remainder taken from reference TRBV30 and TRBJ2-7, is SQTIHQWPATLVQPVGSPLSLECTVEGTSNPNLYWYRQAAGRGLQLLFYSVGIGQISSEVPQNLSASRPQDRQFILSSKKLLLSDSGFYLCAWSVWGRAGGPVWQYFGPGTRLTVT.

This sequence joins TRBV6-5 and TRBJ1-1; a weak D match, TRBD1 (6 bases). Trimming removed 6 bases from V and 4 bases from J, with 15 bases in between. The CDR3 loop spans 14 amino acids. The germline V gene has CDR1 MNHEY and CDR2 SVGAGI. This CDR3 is CASRTSGEGTEAFF. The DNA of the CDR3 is TGTGCCAGCAGAACATCAGGGGAAGGCACTGAAGCTTTCTTT.

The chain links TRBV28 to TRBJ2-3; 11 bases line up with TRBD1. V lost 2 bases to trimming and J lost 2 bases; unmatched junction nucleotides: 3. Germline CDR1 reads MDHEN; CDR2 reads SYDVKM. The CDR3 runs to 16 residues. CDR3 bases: TGTGCCAGCAGTTTAGGGACAGGGGGTTTCACAGATACGCAGTATTTT. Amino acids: CASSLGTGGFTDTQYF.

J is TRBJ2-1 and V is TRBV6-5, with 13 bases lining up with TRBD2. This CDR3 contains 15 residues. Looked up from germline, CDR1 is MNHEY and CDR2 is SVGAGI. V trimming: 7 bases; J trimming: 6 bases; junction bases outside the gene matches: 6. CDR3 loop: CASTLTSGRFNEQFF. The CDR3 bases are TGTGCCAGCACCCTGACTAGCGGGAGGTTCAATGAGCAGTTCTTC.

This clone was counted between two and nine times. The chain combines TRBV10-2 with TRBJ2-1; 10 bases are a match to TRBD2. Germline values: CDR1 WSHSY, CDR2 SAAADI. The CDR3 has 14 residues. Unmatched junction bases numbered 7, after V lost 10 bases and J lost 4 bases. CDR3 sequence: CATTLAGVYNEQFF. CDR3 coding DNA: TGCGCCACTACCCTAGCGGGAGTTTACAATGAGCAGTTCTTC.

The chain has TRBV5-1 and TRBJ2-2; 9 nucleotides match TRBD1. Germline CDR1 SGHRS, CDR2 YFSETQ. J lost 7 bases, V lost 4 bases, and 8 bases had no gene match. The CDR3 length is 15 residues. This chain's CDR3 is CASSVRDRVGGELFF. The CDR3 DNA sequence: TGCGCCAGCAGCGTGCGGGACAGGGTCGGCGGGGAGCTGTTTTTT.

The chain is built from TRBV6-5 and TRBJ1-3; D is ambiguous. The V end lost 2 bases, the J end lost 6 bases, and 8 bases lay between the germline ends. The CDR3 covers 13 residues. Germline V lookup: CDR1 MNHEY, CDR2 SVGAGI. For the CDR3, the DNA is TGTGCCAGCAGTTACGACCGTCTAAACACCATATATTTT. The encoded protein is CASSYDRLNTIYF.

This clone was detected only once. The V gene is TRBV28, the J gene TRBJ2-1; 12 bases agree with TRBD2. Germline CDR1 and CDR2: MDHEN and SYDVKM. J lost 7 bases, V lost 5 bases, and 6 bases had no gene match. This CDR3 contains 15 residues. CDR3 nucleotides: TGTGCCAGCAGTCCACTAGCGGGAGGATCAAATGAGCAGTTCTTC. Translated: CASSPLAGGSNEQFF.

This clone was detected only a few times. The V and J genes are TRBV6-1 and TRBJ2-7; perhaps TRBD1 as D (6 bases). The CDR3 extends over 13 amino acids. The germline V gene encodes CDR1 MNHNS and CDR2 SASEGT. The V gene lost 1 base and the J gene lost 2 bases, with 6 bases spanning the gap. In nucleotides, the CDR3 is TGTGCCAGCAGTGAAGGACAGGCCTACGAGCAGTACTTC. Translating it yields CASSEGQAYEQYF.

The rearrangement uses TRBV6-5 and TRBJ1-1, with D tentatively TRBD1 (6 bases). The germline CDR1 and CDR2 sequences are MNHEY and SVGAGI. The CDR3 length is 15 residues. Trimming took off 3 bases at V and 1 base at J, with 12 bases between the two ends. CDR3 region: CASSYQRTENTEAFF. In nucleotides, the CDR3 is TGTGCCAGCAGTTATCAGAGGACAGAGAACACTGAAGCTTTCTTT.

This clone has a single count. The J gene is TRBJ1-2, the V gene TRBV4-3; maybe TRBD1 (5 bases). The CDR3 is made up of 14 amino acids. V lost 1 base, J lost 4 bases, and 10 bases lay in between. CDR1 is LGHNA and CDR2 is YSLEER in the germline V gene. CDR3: CASSQVAGSYGYTF. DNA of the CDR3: TGCGCCAGCAGCCAAGTGGCAGGGAGCTATGGCTACACCTTC.

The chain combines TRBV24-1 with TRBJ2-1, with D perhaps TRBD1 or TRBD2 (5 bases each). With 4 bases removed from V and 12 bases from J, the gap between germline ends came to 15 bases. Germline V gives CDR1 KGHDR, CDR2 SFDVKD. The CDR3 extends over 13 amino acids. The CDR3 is CATSDPGTPSQFF. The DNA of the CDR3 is TGTGCCACCAGTGACCCCGGGACCCCATCGCAGTTCTTC.

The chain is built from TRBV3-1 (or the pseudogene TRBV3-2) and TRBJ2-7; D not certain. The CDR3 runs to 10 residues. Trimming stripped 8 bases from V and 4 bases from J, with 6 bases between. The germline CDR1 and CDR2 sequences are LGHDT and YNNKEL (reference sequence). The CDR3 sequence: CASGGYEQYF. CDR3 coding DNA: TGTGCCAGCGGCGGATACGAGCAGTACTTC.

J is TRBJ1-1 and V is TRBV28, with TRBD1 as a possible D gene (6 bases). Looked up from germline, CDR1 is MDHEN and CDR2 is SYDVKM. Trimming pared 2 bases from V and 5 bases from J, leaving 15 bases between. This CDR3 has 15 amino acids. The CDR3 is CASSLVGRGRTEAFF. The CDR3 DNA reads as TGTGCCAGCAGTTTAGTGGGCAGGGGCCGGACTGAAGCTTTCTTT.

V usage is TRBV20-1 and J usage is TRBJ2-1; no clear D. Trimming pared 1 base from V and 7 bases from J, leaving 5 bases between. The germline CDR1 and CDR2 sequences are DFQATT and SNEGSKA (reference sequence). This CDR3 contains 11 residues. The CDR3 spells CSARGPNEQFF. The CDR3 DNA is TGCAGTGCTAGAGGCCCTAATGAGCAGTTCTTC.

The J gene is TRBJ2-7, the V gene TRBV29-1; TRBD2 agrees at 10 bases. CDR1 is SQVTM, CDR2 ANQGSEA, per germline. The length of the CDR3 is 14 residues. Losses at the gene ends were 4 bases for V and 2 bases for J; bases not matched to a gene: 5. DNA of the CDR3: TGCAGCGTTGTCCTTCTAGCGGGAGCCTACGAGCAGTACTTC. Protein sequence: CSVVLLAGAYEQYF.

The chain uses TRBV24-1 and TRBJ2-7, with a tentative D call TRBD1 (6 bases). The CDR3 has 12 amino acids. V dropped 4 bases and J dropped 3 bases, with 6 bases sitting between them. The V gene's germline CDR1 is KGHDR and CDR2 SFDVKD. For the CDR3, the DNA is TGTGCCACCAGTGAAGGGGGCTACGAGCAGTACTTC. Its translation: CATSEGGYEQYF.

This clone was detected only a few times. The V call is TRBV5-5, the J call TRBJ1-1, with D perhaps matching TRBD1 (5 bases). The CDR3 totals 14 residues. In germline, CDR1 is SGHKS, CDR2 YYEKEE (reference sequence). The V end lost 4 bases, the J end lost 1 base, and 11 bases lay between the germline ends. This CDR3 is CASSKSDRNTEAFF. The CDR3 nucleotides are TGTGCCAGCAGCAAAAGCGACAGGAACACTGAAGCTTTCTTT. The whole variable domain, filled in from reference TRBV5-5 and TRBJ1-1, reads DAGVTQSPTHLIKTRGQQVTLRCSPISGHKSVSWYQQVLGQGPQFIFQYYEKEERGRGNFPDRFSARQFPNYSSELNVNALLLGDSALYLCASSKSDRNTEAFFGQGTRLTVV.

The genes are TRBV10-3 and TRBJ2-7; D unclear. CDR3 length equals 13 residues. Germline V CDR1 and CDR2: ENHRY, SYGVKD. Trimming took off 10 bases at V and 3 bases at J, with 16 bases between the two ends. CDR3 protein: CATSQNSGYEQYF. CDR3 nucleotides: TGTGCCACCAGCCAGAACAGTGGCTACGAGCAGTACTTC.